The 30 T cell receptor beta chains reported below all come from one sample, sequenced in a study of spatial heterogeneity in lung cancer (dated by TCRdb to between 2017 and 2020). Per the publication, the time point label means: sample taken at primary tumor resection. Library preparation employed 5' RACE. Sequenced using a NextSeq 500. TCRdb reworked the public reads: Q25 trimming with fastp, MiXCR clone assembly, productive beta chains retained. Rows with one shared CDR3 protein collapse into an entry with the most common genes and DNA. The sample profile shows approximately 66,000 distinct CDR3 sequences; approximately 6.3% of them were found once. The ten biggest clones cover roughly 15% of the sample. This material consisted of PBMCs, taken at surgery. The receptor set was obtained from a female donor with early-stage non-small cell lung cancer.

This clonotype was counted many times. The CDR3 loop is CASKTPSGPVETQYF. In nucleotides, the CDR3 is TGTGCCAGCAAGACCCCTAGCGGACCGGTAGAGACCCAGTACTTC. The chain couples TRBV28 to TRBJ2-5; 7 bases agree with TRBD2. The V gene end was trimmed by 7 bases and the J gene end by 4 bases; junction bases not matched to a gene: 12. The CDR3 length is 15 residues. Germline CDR1 reads MDHEN; CDR2 reads SYDVKM.

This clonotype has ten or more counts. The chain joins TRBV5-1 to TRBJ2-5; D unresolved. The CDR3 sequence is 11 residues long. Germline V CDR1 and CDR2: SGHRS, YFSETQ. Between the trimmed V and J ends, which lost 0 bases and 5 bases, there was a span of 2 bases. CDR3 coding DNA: TGCGCCAGCAGCTTGGTGGAGACCCAGTACTTC. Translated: CASSLVETQYF.

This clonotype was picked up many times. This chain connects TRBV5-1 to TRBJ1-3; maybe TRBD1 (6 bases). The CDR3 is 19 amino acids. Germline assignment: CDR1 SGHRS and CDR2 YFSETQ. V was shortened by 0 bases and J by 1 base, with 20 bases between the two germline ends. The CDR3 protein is CASSLEPGQYSPSGNTIYF. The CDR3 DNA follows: TGCGCCAGCAGCTTGGAGCCGGGACAATACAGCCCATCTGGAAACACCATATATTTT.

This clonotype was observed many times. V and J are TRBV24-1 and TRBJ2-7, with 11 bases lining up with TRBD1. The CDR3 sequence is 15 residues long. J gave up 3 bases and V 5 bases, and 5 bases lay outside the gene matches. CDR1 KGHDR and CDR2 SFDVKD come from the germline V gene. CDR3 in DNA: TGTGCCACCAGTGGTCCCGGGACAGGGGGCTACGAGCAGTACTTC. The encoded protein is CATSGPGTGGYEQYF.

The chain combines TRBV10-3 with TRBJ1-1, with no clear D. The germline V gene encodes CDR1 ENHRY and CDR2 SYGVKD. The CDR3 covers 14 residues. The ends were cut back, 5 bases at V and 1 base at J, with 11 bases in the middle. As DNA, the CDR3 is TGTGCCATCAGTCCCCCTTACTCGAACACTGAAGCTTTCTTT. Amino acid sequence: CAISPPYSNTEAFF.

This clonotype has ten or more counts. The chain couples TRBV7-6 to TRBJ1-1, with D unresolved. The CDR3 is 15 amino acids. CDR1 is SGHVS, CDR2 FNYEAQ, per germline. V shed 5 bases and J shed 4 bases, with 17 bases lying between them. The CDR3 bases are TGTGCCAGCAGCCAACGGACGGGCAGGATCACTGAAGCTTTCTTT. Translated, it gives CASSQRTGRITEAFF. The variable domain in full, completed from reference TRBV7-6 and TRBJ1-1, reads GAGVSQSPRYKVTKRGQDVALRCDPISGHVSLYWYRQALGQGPEFLTYFNYEAQQDKSGLPNDRFSAERPEGSISTLTIQRTEQRDSAMYRCASSQRTGRITEAFFGQGTRLTVV.

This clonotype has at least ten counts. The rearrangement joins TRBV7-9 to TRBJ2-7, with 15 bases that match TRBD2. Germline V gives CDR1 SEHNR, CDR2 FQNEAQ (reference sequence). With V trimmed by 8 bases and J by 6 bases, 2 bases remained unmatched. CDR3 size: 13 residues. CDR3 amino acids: CASGLAGGSEQYF. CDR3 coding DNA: TGTGCCAGCGGACTAGCGGGAGGGAGCGAGCAGTACTTC. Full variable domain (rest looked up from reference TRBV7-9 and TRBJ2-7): DTGVSQNPRHKITKRGQNVTFRCDPISEHNRLYWYRQTLGQGPEFLTYFQNEAQLEKSRLLSDRFSAERPKGSFSTLEIQRTEQGDSAMYLCASGLAGGSEQYFGPGTRLTVT.

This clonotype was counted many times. The CDR3 spells CASSLFGAGYEQYV. CDR3 nucleotide sequence: TGTGCCAGCAGCTTATTCGGGGCAGGCTACGAGCAGTACGTC. The J gene is TRBJ2-7, the V gene TRBV11-2; D is perhaps TRBD1 or TRBD2 (5 bases each). Germline CDR1 reads SGHAT; CDR2 reads FQNNGV. This CDR3 has 14 amino acids. V dropped 2 bases and J dropped 3 bases, with 11 bases sitting between them.

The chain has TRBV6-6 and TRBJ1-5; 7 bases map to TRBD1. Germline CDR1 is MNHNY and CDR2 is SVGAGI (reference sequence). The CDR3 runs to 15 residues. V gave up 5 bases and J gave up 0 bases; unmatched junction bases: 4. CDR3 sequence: CASSTGDPSNQPQHF. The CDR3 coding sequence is TGTGCCAGCAGTACAGGGGACCCTAGCAATCAGCCCCAGCATTTT.

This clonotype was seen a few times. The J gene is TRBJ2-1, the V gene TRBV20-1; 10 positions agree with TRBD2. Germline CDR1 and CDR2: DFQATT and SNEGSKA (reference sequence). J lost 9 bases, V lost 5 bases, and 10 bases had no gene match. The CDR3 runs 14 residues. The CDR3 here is CSAPLAGEGREQFF. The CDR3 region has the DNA TGCAGTGCTCCTCTAGCGGGAGAGGGTCGTGAGCAGTTCTTC.

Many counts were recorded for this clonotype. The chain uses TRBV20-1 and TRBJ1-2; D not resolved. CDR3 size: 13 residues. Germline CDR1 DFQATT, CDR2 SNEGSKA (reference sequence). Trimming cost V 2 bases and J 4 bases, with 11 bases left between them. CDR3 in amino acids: CSARISGGYGYTF. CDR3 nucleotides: TGCAGTGCTAGAATCTCTGGAGGCTATGGCTACACCTTC.

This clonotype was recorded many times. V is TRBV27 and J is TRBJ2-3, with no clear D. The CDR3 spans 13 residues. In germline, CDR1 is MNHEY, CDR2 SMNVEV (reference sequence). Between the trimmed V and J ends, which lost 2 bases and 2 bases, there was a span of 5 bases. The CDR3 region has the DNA TGTGCCAGCAGTTTAGCAGTCACAGATACGCAGTATTTT. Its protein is CASSLAVTDTQYF.

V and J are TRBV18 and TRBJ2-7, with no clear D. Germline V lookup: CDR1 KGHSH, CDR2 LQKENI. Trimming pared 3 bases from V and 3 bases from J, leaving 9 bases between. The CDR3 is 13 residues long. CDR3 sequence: CASSPGSLYEQYV. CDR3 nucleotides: TGTGCCAGCTCACCCGGGTCCCTCTACGAGCAGTACGTC.

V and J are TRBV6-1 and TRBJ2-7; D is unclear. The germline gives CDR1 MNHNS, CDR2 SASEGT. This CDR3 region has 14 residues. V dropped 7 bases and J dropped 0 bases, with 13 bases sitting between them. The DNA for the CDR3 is TGTGCCAGCACTCCCGGGCCGAGCTCCTACGAGCAGTACGTC. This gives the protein CASTPGPSSYEQYV.

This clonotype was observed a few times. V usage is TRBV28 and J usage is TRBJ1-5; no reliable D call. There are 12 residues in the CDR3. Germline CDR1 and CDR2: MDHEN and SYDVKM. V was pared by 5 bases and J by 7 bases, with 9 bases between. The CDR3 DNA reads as TGTGCCAGCAGTCAAATTGGACAGCCCCAGCATTTT. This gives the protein CASSQIGQPQHF.

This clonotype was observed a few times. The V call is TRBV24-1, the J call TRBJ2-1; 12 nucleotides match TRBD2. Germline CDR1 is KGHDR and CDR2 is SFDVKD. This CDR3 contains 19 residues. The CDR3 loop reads CVTQTTRLAGEDSYNEQFF. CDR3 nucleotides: TGTGTCACTCAAACAACGCGACTAGCGGGAGAGGACTCCTACAATGAGCAGTTCTTC.

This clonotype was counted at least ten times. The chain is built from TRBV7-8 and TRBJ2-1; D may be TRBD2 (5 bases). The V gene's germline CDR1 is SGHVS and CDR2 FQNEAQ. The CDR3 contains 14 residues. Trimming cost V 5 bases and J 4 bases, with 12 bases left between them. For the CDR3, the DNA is TGTGCCAGCAGCGCTGGGGAGTCTTACAATGAGCAGTTCTTC. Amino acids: CASSAGESYNEQFF.

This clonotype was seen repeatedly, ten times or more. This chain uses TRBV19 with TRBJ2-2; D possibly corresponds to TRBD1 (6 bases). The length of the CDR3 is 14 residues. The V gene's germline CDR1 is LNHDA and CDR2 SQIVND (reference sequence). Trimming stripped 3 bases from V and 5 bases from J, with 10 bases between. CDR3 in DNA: TGTGCCAGTAGTATCTCGCAGGGGACCGGGGAGCTGTTTTTT. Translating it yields CASSISQGTGELFF.

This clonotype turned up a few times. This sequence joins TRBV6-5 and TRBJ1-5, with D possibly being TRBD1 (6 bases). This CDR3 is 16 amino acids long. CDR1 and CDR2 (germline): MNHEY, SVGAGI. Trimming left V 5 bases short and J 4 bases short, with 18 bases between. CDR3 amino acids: CASSPPPRRGNQPQHF. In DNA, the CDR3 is TGTGCCAGCAGTCCCCCACCTCGCAGGGGTAATCAGCCCCAGCATTTT.

This CDR3 is CSARGQVLSRRNQPQHF. DNA of the CDR3: TGCAGTGCTAGGGGACAGGTTTTATCGCGACGCAATCAGCCCCAGCATTTT. The chain carries TRBV20-1 and TRBJ1-5; the match to TRBD1 covers 8 bases. Germline CDR1 is DFQATT and CDR2 is SNEGSKA (reference sequence). This CDR3 has 17 residues. V was pared by 3 bases and J by 2 bases, with 12 bases of the junction left unmatched.

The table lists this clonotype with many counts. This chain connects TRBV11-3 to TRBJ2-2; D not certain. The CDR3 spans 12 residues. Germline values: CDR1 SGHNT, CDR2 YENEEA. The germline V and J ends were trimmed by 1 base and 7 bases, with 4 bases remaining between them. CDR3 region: CASSLVVGELFF. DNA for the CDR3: TGTGCCAGCAGCTTAGTGGTCGGGGAGCTGTTTTTT. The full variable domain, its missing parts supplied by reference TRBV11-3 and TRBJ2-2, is EAGVVQSPRYKIIEKKQPVAFWCNPISGHNTLYWYLQNLGQGPELLIRYENEEAVDDSQLPKDRFSAERLKGVDSTLKIQPAELGDSAVYLCASSLVVGELFFGEGSRLTVL.

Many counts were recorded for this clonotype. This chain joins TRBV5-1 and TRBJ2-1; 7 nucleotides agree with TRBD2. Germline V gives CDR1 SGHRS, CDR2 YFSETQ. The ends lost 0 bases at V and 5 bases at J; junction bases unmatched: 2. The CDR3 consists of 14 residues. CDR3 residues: CASSLGGRDNEQFF. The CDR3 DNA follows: TGCGCCAGCAGCTTGGGAGGGAGGGACAATGAGCAGTTCTTC.

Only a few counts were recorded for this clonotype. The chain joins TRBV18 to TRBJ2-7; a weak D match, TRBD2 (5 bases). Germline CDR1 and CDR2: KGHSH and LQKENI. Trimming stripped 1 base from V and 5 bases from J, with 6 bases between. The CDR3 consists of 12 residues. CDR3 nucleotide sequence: TGTGCCAGCTCACCACTCGGGAACGAGCAGTACTTC. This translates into CASSPLGNEQYF.

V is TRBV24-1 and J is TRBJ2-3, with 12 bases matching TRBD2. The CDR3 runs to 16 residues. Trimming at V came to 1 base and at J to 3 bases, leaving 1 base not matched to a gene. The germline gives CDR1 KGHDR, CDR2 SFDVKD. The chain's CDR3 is CATSDFTSGRTDTQYF. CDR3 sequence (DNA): TGTGCCACCAGTGATTTTACTAGCGGGAGGACAGATACGCAGTATTTT.

The CDR3 sequence: CASSYSRAVKGDTQYF. The CDR3 DNA sequence: TGTGCCAGCAGTTACTCGAGGGCAGTAAAAGGAGATACGCAGTATTTT. This chain uses TRBV6-5 with TRBJ2-3, with D possibly being TRBD2 (5 bases). The CDR3 is 16 residues long. V dropped 0 bases and J dropped 5 bases, with 15 bases sitting between them. Per germline, CDR1 MNHEY and CDR2 SVGAGI.

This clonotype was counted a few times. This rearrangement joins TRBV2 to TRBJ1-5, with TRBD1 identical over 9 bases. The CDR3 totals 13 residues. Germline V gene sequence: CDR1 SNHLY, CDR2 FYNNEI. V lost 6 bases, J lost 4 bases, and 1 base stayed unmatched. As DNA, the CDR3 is TGTGCCAGCAGGGGACAGGGAAATCAGCCCCAGCATTTT. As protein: CASRGQGNQPQHF.

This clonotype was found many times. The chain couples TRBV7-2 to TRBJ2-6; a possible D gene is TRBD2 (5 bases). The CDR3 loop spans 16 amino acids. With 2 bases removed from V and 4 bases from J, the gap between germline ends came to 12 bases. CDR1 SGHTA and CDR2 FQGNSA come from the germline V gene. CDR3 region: CASSLSRGSGANVLTF. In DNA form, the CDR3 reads TGTGCCAGCAGCTTAAGTCGGGGATCCGGGGCCAACGTCCTGACTTTC.

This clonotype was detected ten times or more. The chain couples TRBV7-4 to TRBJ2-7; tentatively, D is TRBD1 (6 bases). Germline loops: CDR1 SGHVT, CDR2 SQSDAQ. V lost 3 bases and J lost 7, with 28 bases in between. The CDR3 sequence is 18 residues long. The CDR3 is CASSFHRTAVSYQDEQYV. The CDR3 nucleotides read TGTGCCAGCAGCTTTCATAGGACAGCGGTATCGTACCAGGATGAGCAGTACGTC.

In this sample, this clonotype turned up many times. The CDR3 DNA is TGTGCCAGCAGCCAAGCTCAGGTAAATAGCAATCAGCCCCAGCATTTT. Protein product: CASSQAQVNSNQPQHF. J is TRBJ1-5 and V is TRBV4-2, with no clear D. This CDR3 has 16 amino acids. Trimming shortened V by 1 base and J by 0 bases, and 10 bases separated the two germline ends. Germline V gene lookup returns CDR1 LGHNA and CDR2 YNFKEQ.

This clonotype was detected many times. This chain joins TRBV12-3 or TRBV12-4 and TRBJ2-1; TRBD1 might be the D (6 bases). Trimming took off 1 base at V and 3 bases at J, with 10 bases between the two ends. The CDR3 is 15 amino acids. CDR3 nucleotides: TGTGCCAGCAGTTTAGGCAGGGGAAGCTACAATGAGCAGTTCTTC. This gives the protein CASSLGRGSYNEQFF.